The 6 T cell receptor beta chains in this list originate from one sample, sequenced in a study of identical twins. Each CDR3 protein gets one entry after TCRdb re-called the 5' RACE reads with MiXCR. The sample lists hundreds of thousands of distinct CDR3 sequences, around an eighth occurring once. The same specimen was also included in a second study, on yellow fever vaccine responses in identical twins.

The sample consisted of CD8+ T cells sorted from blood. Receptors originate from a woman aged 18 to 35 in good health.

The V call is TRBV15, the J call TRBJ1-4; no definite D call. The length of the CDR3 is 15 residues. V shed 5 bases and J shed 7 bases, with 17 bases lying between them. Germline loops: CDR1 LNHNV, CDR2 YYDKDF (reference sequence). The CDR3 spells CATSQRSQESEKLFF. CDR3 DNA sequence: TGTGCCACCAGCCAAAGGTCCCAGGAAAGTGAAAAACTGTTTTTT.

A few counts support this clonotype. The chain has TRBV5-1 and TRBJ1-1; no reliable D call. V shed 0 bases and J shed 1 base, with 10 bases lying between them. The CDR3 runs to 15 residues. The germline CDR1 and CDR2 sequences are SGHRS and YFSETQ. CDR3 loop: CASSLASGPNTEAFF. The CDR3 nucleotides read TGCGCCAGCAGCTTGGCGAGTGGGCCGAACACTGAAGCTTTCTTT.

This clonotype has ten or more counts. V usage is TRBV12-3 or TRBV12-4 and J usage is TRBJ2-7, with D hard to call. The CDR3 contains 16 residues. Trimming pared 5 bases from V and 2 bases from J, leaving 19 bases between. CDR3 residues: CASSPSGPRKTYEQYF. The CDR3 DNA is TGTGCCAGCAGTCCCTCCGGGCCGCGCAAAACCTACGAGCAGTACTTC.

This clonotype was counted many times. The V call is TRBV28, the J call TRBJ2-7, with 13 bases fitting TRBD2. In germline, CDR1 is MDHEN, CDR2 SYDVKM. V lost 4 bases to trimming and J lost 5 bases; unmatched junction nucleotides: 11. The CDR3 extends over 17 amino acids. The CDR3 sequence: CASSSHRLAGGRNEQYF. In nucleotides, the CDR3 is TGTGCCAGCAGTTCTCATAGACTAGCGGGAGGACGTAACGAGCAGTACTTC. The whole variable domain, filled in from reference TRBV28 and TRBJ2-7, reads DVKVTQSSRYLVKRTGEKVFLECVQDMDHENMFWYRQDPGLGLRLIYFSYDVKMKEKGDIPEGYSVSREKKERFSLILESASTNQTSMYLCASSSHRLAGGRNEQYFGPGTRLTVT.

The CDR3: CASTTGGETGELFF. For the CDR3, the DNA is TGTGCCAGCACCACAGGGGGCGAAACCGGGGAGCTGTTTTTT. V gene TRBV6-1 combines with J gene TRBJ2-2; TRBD1 aligns across 9 bases. From germline, CDR1 is MNHNS and CDR2 SASEGT. This CDR3 has 14 amino acids. With V trimmed by 7 bases and J by 5 bases, 5 bases remained unmatched.

The table lists this clonotype with a few counts. V gene TRBV20-1 combines with J gene TRBJ2-3, with no clear D. Germline V CDR1 and CDR2: DFQATT, SNEGSKA (reference sequence). The CDR3 has 13 amino acids. Trimming left V 7 bases short and J 0 bases short, with 11 bases between. As DNA, the CDR3 is TGCAGTGATGTTCAGCCTAGCACAGATACGCAGTATTTT. It is translated as CSDVQPSTDTQYF.